This record concerns one T cell receptor beta chain sequence. This CDR3 has 13 amino acids. CDR1 and CDR2 from the germline V gene are DFQATT and SNEGSKA (reference sequence). The J segment lost 13 bases and the V segment lost 6 bases, leaving 12 bases of the junction unmatched. This sample was taken from a study of blood T cells in healthy people across ages. A J-beta primer mix and a sample-barcoded 5' primer were used in a second PCR of roughly 7 to 12 cycles. TCRdb recomputed calls from the 5' RACE reads with MiXCR, one row per CDR3 protein. Among about 680,000 distinct CDR3 sequences, more than 40% were seen once, and the ten largest hold about a third.

Sequenced material: blood. The receptor was derived from a woman in her sixties in good health. The J gene is TRBJ2-4, the V gene TRBV20-1; 10 nucleotides match TRBD2. The CDR3 sequence is CSAPLAGTEEQYF. Written as DNA, the CDR3 is TGCAGTGCCCCACTAGCGGGAACGGAAGAGCAGTACTTC.